This T cell receptor beta chain was identified during a study of T and B cells in COVID-19 patients (TCRdb year 2020). About the investigation overall: Using TRB and IGH repertoire sequencing of peripheral blood, the study characterized adaptive immunity in COVID-19 patients who had active infection or had recovered. The repository of TCR and BCR sequences included more than 55 time points from 37 patients, and more than 8.3 million TCR sequences were analysed. For the repertoire analyses, the comparison was an age-matched reference group of approximately 39 healthy donors who were negative for COVID-19 antibodies. Up to roughly 10 follow-up blood samples were collected per patient, with some samples spanning different disease stages in the same individual. Comorbidities linked to unfavorable COVID-19 outcome were present in about 90% of the roughly 20 patients in the active-infection cohort. In the active-infection cohort, three fifths of the roughly 20 patients were critically ill and required mechanical ventilation or ECMO. Because samples were available both during active disease and after recovery, a couple of patients were counted in both the recovered and the active cohorts. The recovered cohort had a median age of roughly 35 years, compared with 65 to 80 years in the active-infection cohort. The recovered cohort included more than 15 patients who contributed about 21 samples, and most of those patients had mild to moderate COVID-19 that was managed on an outpatient basis. General findings and caveats noted by the study authors: Blood samples obtained from mildly ill patients during symptoms, as well as early samples obtained from severe cases, were available only in scarce numbers. In active COVID-19, TRB repertoires were highly clonal, while at recovery, diversity and richness increased above the levels seen in healthy donors. The cohort was judged too small for assessing how HLA contributes to COVID-19 susceptibility or severity. Specific T cell subsets (CD4+/Treg/CD8+) and sorted SARS-CoV-2-responsive or tetramer+ T cells had not yet been sequenced, and these experiments were ongoing. A total of 2,000 to 2,500 exclusive TCR clusters, including some 31 low-pGen clusters, were found in the recovered cohort. In patients with COVID-19, the usage of TRBV/TRBJ genes was reported to be strongly skewed. The reported TCR clusters were stated to require prospective validation before clinical use.

This clonotype occurred a few times. The antigen this receptor binds is unknown. Qualities for individual bases were not recorded, and no much larger clone is one base off. Genomic DNA extracted from blood, in amounts of roughly 230-550 ng, served as the starting material for amplifying TRB repertoires. Sequencing was carried out with an Illumina MiSeq. Multiplex PCR with BIOMED2 TRB-A/B primer pools was used to amplify TRB rearrangements. Illumina-compatible adapters and 7-nucleotide sample barcodes were attached to the amplicons through two consecutive PCRs. All library PCRs used Phusion HS II polymerase. The amplicons were purified from gel with the NucleoSpin Gel and PCR Clean-up kit, measured on Qubit, and combined at 4 nM. Before Illumina next-generation sequencing, the quality of the amplicon pool was assessed on an Agilent 2100 Bioanalyzer. Turning to the authors' computational methods: Annotation of TRB rearrangements was performed with MiXCR 3.0.8 using the default MiXCR reference library. Non-productive reads and sequences with fewer than 2 reads were removed, and each unique CDR3 nucleotide sequence was counted as one clone. Clonality, diversity, richness and V-J gene usage were calculated in R 3.5.1. TCR clustering by CDR3 similarity used GLIPH2, with generation probabilities calculated by OLGA. Only GLIPH2 clusters with at least four unique TCR clonotypes present in at least three individuals were retained. TCRdb handled the public reads itself, with Q25 trimming in fastp and clone calling in MiXCR, and kept productive beta chains. Each CDR3 protein appears once, grouped with its most common genes and DNA. These V and J calls rely on TCRdb rather than the paper's analysis. This sample lists 15,000 or so distinct CDR3 sequences; approximately 30% were detected once. The top ten clones comprise around 4.5% of the sample.

The sequencing input was blood. The receptor's source is a human donor who had recovered from COVID-19.

The CDR3 here reads CASTWARNTEAFF. The DNA reads TGTGCCAGCACTTGGGCGCGGAACACTGAAGCTTTCTTT. The rearrangement joined TRBV12-3 or TRBV12-4 to TRBJ1-1, with the D gene not confidently named. Counted from cysteine to phenylalanine, this CDR3 has 13 amino acids. Just CDR3 DNA is preserved here, 39 bases in frame from base 1. The junction carries 10 bases between V and J, which are trimmed by 7 bases and 1 base respectively.